This T cell receptor beta chain was captured in a study of spatial heterogeneity in lung cancer. Stated time point: sample taken at primary tumor resection. TCRdb reanalysed the 5' RACE reads using MiXCR and keeps one entry per CDR3 protein. The repertoire has 100,000 or so distinct CDR3 sequences, 4% to 4.5% of them found once; the top ten carry approximately 21%. Remarks on this clonotype: No antigen is known for it.

General observations from the study: Tumors with more nonsynonymous mutations had more expanded intratumoral alpha and beta TCRs. Nonsynonymous mutation counts, ubiquitous and regional, were tracked by the respective counts of ubiquitous and regional expanded TCRs.

Germline values: CDR1 MGHRA, CDR2 YSYEKL. The CDR3 spans 17 residues. Trimming removed 1 base from V and 3 bases from J, with 19 bases in between. The sequence derives from a male donor with early-stage non-small cell lung cancer. This sequence joins TRBV4-1 and TRBJ2-7; the D gene could be TRBD1 or TRBD2 (5 bases each). Sample: lung tumor tissue, taken at surgery. In DNA form, the CDR3 reads TGCGCCAGCAGCCAAGGTTCGGGGCCCGAGTTCGTCTACGAGCAGTACTTC. This sequence encodes CASSQGSGPEFVYEQYF.